Presented here are 23 T cell receptor beta chains from one specimen sequenced in a study of T cells in Graves' hyperthyroidism and ophthalmopathy. What was amplified from RNA transcripts were TCR beta CDR3 regions. The study used the HTBI primer set for a first-round RT-PCR of the TCR CDR3. MiXCR, run by TCRdb on the multiplex PCR reads, gives a single entry per CDR3 protein. The data contain fewer than 110,000 distinct CDR3 sequences, about 15% of them singletons. The sample consisted of blood. The receptors were sampled from a woman between 45 and 60 years old with Graves' hyperthyroidism.

This clonotype was counted a single time. A single base separates this from a much larger clone, so it may be a read error. J is TRBJ1-3 and V is TRBV12-3 or TRBV12-4; D is undetermined. This CDR3 has 15 residues. Trimming stripped 8 bases from V and 0 bases from J, with 14 bases between. In DNA form, the CDR3 reads TGTGCCAGCGGTTCATCGGCCGACTCTGGAAACACCATATATTTT. Its protein product is CASGSSADSGNTIYF.

This clonotype has at least ten counts. The V and J genes are TRBV7-9 and TRBJ2-7, with D unresolved. Germline CDR1 and CDR2: SEHNR and FQNEAQ (reference sequence). Trimming cost V 5 bases and J 0 bases, with 2 bases left between them. The CDR3 covers 11 residues. CDR3: CASSHSYEQYF. The CDR3 bases are TGTGCCAGCAGCCACTCCTACGAGCAGTACTTC.

In this sample, this clonotype turned up a few times. The chain joins TRBV29-1 to TRBJ2-7, with TRBD2 identical over 10 bases. This CDR3 has 12 amino acids. In germline, CDR1 is SQVTM, CDR2 ANQGSEA. J was trimmed by 5 bases and V by 2 bases; bases with no gene match: 0. CDR3 nucleotides: TGCAGCGTTGAAACTAGCGGGAACGAGCAGTACTTC. It is translated as CSVETSGNEQYF.

Many counts were recorded for this clonotype. The V gene is TRBV3-1, the J gene TRBJ2-5; TRBD1 aligns across 9 bases. Germline CDR1 reads LGHDT; CDR2 reads YNNKEL (reference sequence). V lost 4 bases, J lost 0 bases, and 3 bases stayed unmatched. The length of the CDR3 is 15 residues. CDR3 sequence: CASSRGQGYQETQYF. The CDR3 DNA reads as TGTGCCAGCAGCCGCGGACAGGGGTACCAAGAGACCCAGTACTTC.

This clonotype was seen repeatedly, ten times or more. V and J are TRBV2 and TRBJ2-1; D call uncertain. V was clipped by 6 bases and J by 5 bases, with 11 bases between them. CDR1 and CDR2 (germline): SNHLY, FYNNEI. This CDR3 region has 13 residues. The CDR3 bases are TGTGCCAGCAGGCTCGCTCGAAACAATGAGCAGTTCTTC. The encoded protein is CASRLARNNEQFF. Together with reference TRBV2 and TRBJ2-1, the CDR3 gives the full variable domain: EPEVTQTPSHQVTQMGQEVILRCVPISNHLYFYWYRQILGQKVEFLVSFYNNEISEKSEIFDDQFSVERPDGSNFTLKIRSTKLEDSAMYFCASRLARNNEQFFGPGTRLTVL.

This clonotype occurred many times. The genes are TRBV20-1 and TRBJ2-5; 15 bases are a match to TRBD2. In germline, CDR1 is DFQATT, CDR2 SNEGSKA (reference sequence). V trimming: 6 bases; J trimming: 4 bases; junction bases outside the gene matches: 12. The CDR3 covers 17 residues. The CDR3 protein is CSAEVGGLAGGRETQYF. The CDR3 bases are TGCAGTGCCGAGGTCGGGGGACTAGCGGGAGGTAGAGAGACCCAGTACTTC.

This clonotype was observed many times. The chain joins TRBV11-2 to TRBJ1-1, with D hard to call. Germline V gene lookup returns CDR1 SGHAT and CDR2 FQNNGV. Trimming shortened V by 1 base and J by 6 bases, and 6 bases separated the two germline ends. The CDR3 spans 12 residues. The CDR3 loop reads CASSLGLAEAFF. CDR3 nucleotides: TGTGCCAGCAGCTTAGGGCTCGCTGAAGCTTTCTTT.

The gene calls are TRBV5-1 and TRBJ2-7; D unresolved. In germline, CDR1 is SGHRS, CDR2 YFSETQ. The germline V and J ends were trimmed by 0 bases and 0 bases, with 10 bases remaining between them. The CDR3 covers 15 residues. In DNA, the CDR3 is TGCGCCAGCAGCTTGGTGGCTGGGTTCTCCTACGAGCAGTACTTC. Translation gives CASSLVAGFSYEQYF.

This clonotype was observed at least ten times. V gene TRBV7-9 combines with J gene TRBJ2-1; 12 positions agree with TRBD2. V lost 3 bases to trimming and J lost 4 bases; unmatched junction nucleotides: 10. The CDR3 is 18 amino acids. Germline values: CDR1 SEHNR, CDR2 FQNEAQ (reference sequence). CDR3 protein: CASSFRPKTSGGYNEQFF. The CDR3 bases are TGTGCCAGCAGCTTTCGTCCCAAGACTAGCGGGGGATACAATGAGCAGTTCTTC.

In its sample, this clonotype was seen many times. V and J are TRBV29-1 and TRBJ2-1, with D perhaps TRBD1 (5 bases). Trimming cost V 1 base and J 4 bases, with 17 bases left between them. Germline values: CDR1 SQVTM, CDR2 ANQGSEA. There are 16 residues in the CDR3. CDR3 nucleotide sequence: TGCAGCGTTGAAGGGGGCCCGGGCGGCGGTTACAATGAGCAGTTCTTC. Its protein is CSVEGGPGGGYNEQFF.

This clonotype occurred many times. The gene calls are TRBV12-3 or TRBV12-4 and TRBJ2-1, with 11 positions matching TRBD2. This CDR3 has 17 residues. V shed 1 base, J shed 4 bases, and the junction held 6 bases outside the gene matches. The CDR3 spells CASSLVAGGPKYNEQFF. DNA for the CDR3: TGTGCCAGCAGTTTAGTAGCGGGAGGGCCCAAGTACAATGAGCAGTTCTTC.

V usage is TRBV11-1 and J usage is TRBJ1-1, with TRBD1 as a possible D gene (5 bases). This CDR3 has 14 amino acids. V was pared by 6 bases and J by 4 bases, with 15 bases between. Germline V gene data show CDR1 as SGHAT and CDR2 as FQDESV (reference sequence). The CDR3 nucleotides are TGTGCCAGCAGTTTGGCCAGGGCTGGCACTGAAGCTTTCTTT. Translated, it gives CASSLARAGTEAFF.

This clonotype occurred many times. The chain recombines TRBV4-1 with TRBJ1-6, with 9 bases lining up with TRBD1. Germline V gene lookup returns CDR1 MGHRA and CDR2 YSYEKL. Trimming took 2 bases from V and 9 from J; bases not matched to a gene: 17. This CDR3 has 19 residues. CDR3 coding DNA: TGCGCCAGCAGCCAAAGTAGCGCGCGGGACAGGGTTTCGGGTTCACCCCTCCACTTT. Translation: CASSQSSARDRVSGSPLHF.

This clonotype has a count of ten or more. The chain has TRBV3-1 and TRBJ2-1; 8 nucleotides agree with TRBD2. Germline V gene lookup returns CDR1 LGHDT and CDR2 YNNKEL (reference sequence). With 1 base clipped from V and 13 bases from J, the junction kept 9 bases outside the gene matches. The CDR3 consists of 14 residues. In nucleotides, the CDR3 is TGTGCCAGCAGCCAAGGAGGGACTAGTGGGGCACAGTTCTTC. Translation gives CASSQGGTSGAQFF.

The sample holds many counts of this clonotype. The V and J genes are TRBV7-3 and TRBJ2-1; D possibly corresponds to TRBD1 (5 bases). Germline CDR1 is SGHTA and CDR2 is FQGTGA. CDR3 length equals 13 residues. V was clipped by 4 bases and J by 9 bases, with 13 bases between them. As DNA, the CDR3 is TGTGCCAGCAGCTCTCAGGGTTCCGGTGAGCAGTTCTTC. It is translated as CASSSQGSGEQFF.

The rearrangement links TRBV11-2 to TRBJ2-3, with 9 nucleotides matching TRBD1. Germline CDR1 is SGHAT and CDR2 is FQNNGV. The junction had 4 bases not matched to a gene; V was cut back by 1 base and J by 2 bases. The CDR3 is 16 residues long. DNA of the CDR3: TGTGCCAGCAGCTTAGGCCGACAGGGGGACACAGATACGCAGTATTTT. Translated, it gives CASSLGRQGDTDTQYF.

At least ten counts were recorded for this clonotype. The chain joins TRBV6-1 to TRBJ1-1; 7 bases match TRBD1. Germline loops: CDR1 MNHNS, CDR2 SASEGT. Trimming removed 10 bases from V and 0 bases from J; junction bases left unmatched: 11. This CDR3 is 15 amino acids long. CDR3 residues: CATLTEGAVNTEAFF. CDR3 in DNA: TGTGCCACCCTTACAGAGGGGGCGGTGAACACTGAAGCTTTCTTT.

This clonotype has ten or more counts. The genes are TRBV28 and TRBJ1-2; D not resolved. The V gene lost 6 bases and the J gene lost 6 bases, with 14 bases spanning the gap. The CDR3 extends over 13 amino acids. Germline V gene lookup returns CDR1 MDHEN and CDR2 SYDVKM. The CDR3 loop is CASSSYDGNGYTF. The CDR3 DNA reads TGTGCCAGCAGCTCATACGACGGGAATGGCTACACCTTC.

In its sample, this clonotype was seen many times. The CDR3 DNA sequence: TGCAGCGTTGAAGATGTCAACTACCTAAACACAGATACGCAGTATTTT. It encodes CSVEDVNYLNTDTQYF. The rearrangement uses TRBV29-1 and TRBJ2-3; D is ambiguous. CDR3 length equals 16 residues. V was cut by 0 bases and J by 2 bases, with 15 bases left in between. Germline-derived CDR1 and CDR2 are SQVTM and ANQGSEA.

This clonotype was seen once. The chain couples TRBV7-2 to TRBJ2-3; no clear D. V was cut by 5 bases and J by 0 bases, with 12 bases left in between. This CDR3 spans 15 amino acids. The germline CDR1 and CDR2 sequences are SGHTA and FQGNSA. The CDR3 reads CASSPAPISTDTQYF. The CDR3 bases are TGTGCCAGCAGCCCAGCACCCATTAGCACAGATACGCAGTATTTT.

In the case of this clonotype: A much larger clone lies one base from this, so it may be a read error. The chain couples TRBV29-1 to TRBJ2-7; no definite D call. The CDR3 consists of 13 residues. Germline assignment: CDR1 SQVTM and CDR2 ANQGSEA. The CDR3 nucleotides are TGCAGCGTTGAAATGCAGCTAACCTACGGGCAGTACTTC. Its protein is CSVEMQLTYGQYF.

This clonotype showed up many times. The chain uses TRBV18 and TRBJ2-2; the D gene is possibly TRBD1 (6 bases). CDR1 is KGHSH and CDR2 is LQKENI in the germline V gene. The CDR3 has 15 amino acids. V gave up 1 base and J gave up 0 bases, with 6 bases separating them. In nucleotides, the CDR3 is TGTGCCAGCTCACCACGACAGGCGAACACCGGGGAGCTGTTTTTT. Amino acids: CASSPRQANTGELFF.

This clonotype was detected many times. The CDR3 loop reads CASSEPGLFTDTQYF. In nucleotides, the CDR3 is TGTGCCAGCAGTGAACCGGGACTGTTCACAGATACGCAGTATTTT. V usage is TRBV27 and J usage is TRBJ2-3; D possibly corresponds to TRBD2 (6 bases). Germline V gives CDR1 MNHEY, CDR2 SMNVEV (reference sequence). V lost 5 bases and J lost 2, with 14 bases in between. The CDR3 loop spans 15 amino acids.